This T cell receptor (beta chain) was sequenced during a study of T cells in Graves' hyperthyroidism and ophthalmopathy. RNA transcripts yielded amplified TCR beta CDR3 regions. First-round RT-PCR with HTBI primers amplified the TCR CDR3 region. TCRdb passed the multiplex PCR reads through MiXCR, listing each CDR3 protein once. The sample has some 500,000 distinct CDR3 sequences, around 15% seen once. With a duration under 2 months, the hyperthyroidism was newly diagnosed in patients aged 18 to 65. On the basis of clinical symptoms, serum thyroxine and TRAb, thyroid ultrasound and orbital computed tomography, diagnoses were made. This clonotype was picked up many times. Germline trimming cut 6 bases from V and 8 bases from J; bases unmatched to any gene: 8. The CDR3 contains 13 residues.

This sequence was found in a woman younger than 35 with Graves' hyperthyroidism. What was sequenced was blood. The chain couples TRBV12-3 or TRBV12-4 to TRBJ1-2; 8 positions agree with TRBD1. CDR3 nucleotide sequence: TGTGCCAGCAGGGAGGGACAGGAGTTCGGCTACACCTTC. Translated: CASREGQEFGYTF.